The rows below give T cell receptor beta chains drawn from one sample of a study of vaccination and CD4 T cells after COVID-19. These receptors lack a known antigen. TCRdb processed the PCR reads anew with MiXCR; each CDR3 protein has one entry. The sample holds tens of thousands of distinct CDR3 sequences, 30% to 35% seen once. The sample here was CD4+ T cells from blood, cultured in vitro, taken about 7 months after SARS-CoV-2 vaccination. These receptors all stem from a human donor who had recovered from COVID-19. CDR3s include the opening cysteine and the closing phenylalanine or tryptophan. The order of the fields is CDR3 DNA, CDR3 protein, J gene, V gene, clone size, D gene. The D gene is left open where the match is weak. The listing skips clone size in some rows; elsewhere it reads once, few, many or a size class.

TGTGCCAGCACCTCTCGCACCGGGACCCGCTCCTACGAGCAGTACTTC,CASTSRTGTRSYEQYF,TRBJ2-7,TRBV28,few,.
TGTGCCAGCAGCCCGAACCAGCGGGGAGTCACAGATACGCAGTATTTT,CASSPNQRGVTDTQYF,TRBJ2-3,TRBV7-2,.,TRBD2
TGCAGTGCTAGAGAAGGGGGAAGGGGACTAAATCAGCCCCAGCATTTT,CSAREGGRGLNQPQHF,TRBJ1-5,TRBV20-1,.,.
TGTGCCATCAGTCCTATGGGGAGGAAACAGGGGAACACTGAAGCTTTCTTT,CAISPMGRKQGNTEAFF,TRBJ1-1,TRBV10-3,.,.
TGTGCCAGCAGTGATTCGACAGGGACCCCCCTCCACTTT,CASSDSTGTPLHF,TRBJ1-6,TRBV6-4,.,TRBD1
TGTGCCAGCAGCTTAGGCGGACTCAGCGGGATTGAGACCCAGTACTTC,CASSLGGLSGIETQYF,TRBJ2-5,TRBV7-9,.,TRBD2
TGTGCCAGCAGTCCCTTCCTAAACATGGACGGGAACAACCAAGAGACCCAGTACTTC,CASSPFLNMDGNNQETQYF,TRBJ2-5,TRBV28,few,.
TGCAGCGTTGGGTTCGGGGACTACGAGCAGTACTTC,CSVGFGDYEQYF,TRBJ2-7,TRBV29-1,few,.
TGCAGTGCTAGAGATCTAGCTGGTTTGGCTGAGCAGTACTTC,CSARDLAGLAEQYF,TRBJ2-7,TRBV20-1,.,.
TGTGCCAGCAGGGAACAGGAGGGGCAGAATTCACCCCTCCACTTT,CASREQEGQNSPLHF,TRBJ1-6,TRBV6-1,few,.
TGTGCCAGCAGCTTTACGACTAGCGGGAGTTATGAGCAGTTCTTC,CASSFTTSGSYEQFF,TRBJ2-1,TRBV7-2,.,TRBD2
TGCAGTGCTGGGGGATTAGCGGGAGCGAGGGACGAGCAGTACTTC,CSAGGLAGARDEQYF,TRBJ2-7,TRBV20-1,medium-sized,TRBD2
TGTGCCAGCAGTGACCCCGGGACAGGGGGCGGCTACGAGCAGTACTTC,CASSDPGTGGGYEQYF,TRBJ2-7,TRBV6-1,.,TRBD1
TGCAGTGCTAGGGGATTAAGGGCCCCCGAGCAGTACTTC,CSARGLRAPEQYF,TRBJ2-7,TRBV20-1,medium-sized,.
TGTGCCAGCAGCTTAGCGGAAGAGACCCAGTACTTC,CASSLAEETQYF,TRBJ2-5,TRBV7-9,few,.
TGTGCCAGCAGTTTGAAAGGAGTGCAGTACTTC,CASSLKGVQYF,TRBJ2-4,TRBV28,.,.
TGCAGTGCCCACCCGGGCGGTAATCAGCCCCAGCATTTT,CSAHPGGNQPQHF,TRBJ1-5,TRBV20-1,few,.
TGTGCCAGTAGTATAGGGGCAGATAAAGCTTTCTTT,CASSIGADKAFF,TRBJ1-1,TRBV19,.,.
TGTGCCACCAGCAGAGACGGGAGCTCCTACGAGCAGTACTTC,CATSRDGSSYEQYF,TRBJ2-7,TRBV15,.,.
TGTGCCAGCAGCCCATCAGCGGGGCGATCCTACGAGCAGTACTTC,CASSPSAGRSYEQYF,TRBJ2-7,TRBV4-2,few,TRBD2
TGTGCCAGCAGCCGGGATTGGAACTCCTACGAGCAGTACTTC,CASSRDWNSYEQYF,TRBJ2-7,TRBV7-9,.,.
TGCAGCGTTGAGTCGATGGACATTTTGGCTTTCTTT,CSVESMDILAFF,TRBJ1-1,TRBV29-1,once,.
TGTGCCAGCAGCAGAGGGACAGGGGACCCCACAGATACGCAGTATTTT,CASSRGTGDPTDTQYF,TRBJ2-3,TRBV6-1,.,TRBD1
TGTGCCAGCAGCTTATCAGGGGGAGAAGCTTTCTTT,CASSLSGGEAFF,TRBJ1-1,TRBV7-8,.,TRBD1
TGTGCCAGCAGTTTATTAGGTACAGGGGTGAGTCAGCCCCAGCATTTT,CASSLLGTGVSQPQHF,TRBJ1-5,TRBV28,.,TRBD1
TGCAGTGCTAGACAGGGGAGCACTGAAGCTTTCTTT,CSARQGSTEAFF,TRBJ1-1,TRBV20-1,few,.
TGCAGTGCTACCCGGCCTGGACAGGGAACAGATACGCAGTATTTT,CSATRPGQGTDTQYF,TRBJ2-3,TRBV20-1,.,TRBD1
TGTGCCAGCAGCTTAGATGGCAATCAGCCCCAGCATTTT,CASSLDGNQPQHF,TRBJ1-5,TRBV7-8,few,.
TGTGCCAGCAGCTTGGGGGACCAGGAATGGGGCGAGCAGTACTTC,CASSLGDQEWGEQYF,TRBJ2-7,TRBV5-6,.,.